Presented here are 31 T cell receptor beta chains from one specimen sequenced in a study of shared clonotypes between healthy human individuals. The method was immunoSEQ multiplex PCR; TCRdb's version includes in-frame clones alone and lacks a portion of them. This sample has roughly 2.6 million clones, with over 85% found just once. Material for sequencing was naive CD4+ T cells sorted from blood. Subset meaning: CD45RA+ positively selected. Every receptor here comes from a man between 18 and 29 years old in good health.

The rearrangement joins TRBV2 to TRBJ1-3, with 8 bases that match TRBD1. With 7 bases clipped from V and 7 bases from J, the junction kept 6 bases outside the gene matches. The germline gives CDR1 SNHLY, CDR2 FYNNEI. The CDR3 is made up of 13 amino acids. CDR3 bases: TGTGCCAGCACCCAACAGGGGGTGAACACCATATATTTT. It codes for CASTQQGVNTIYF.

V is TRBV10-3 and J is TRBJ2-1; 11 bases map to TRBD2. CDR1 ENHRY and CDR2 SYGVKD come from the germline V gene. The CDR3 totals 15 residues. Losses at the gene ends were 2 bases for V and 6 bases for J; bases not matched to a gene: 3. The CDR3 nucleotides read TGTGCCATCAGTGAGCCGGGACTAGCGGCCAATGAGCAGTTCTTC. Its translation is CAISEPGLAANEQFF.

The count of this clone is one. This CDR3 is also generated by other DNA sequences in the sample. The chain carries TRBV9 and TRBJ1-3; the D is unclear. Trimming pared 0 bases from V and 4 bases from J, leaving 5 bases between. Germline CDR1 is SGDLS and CDR2 is YYNGEE. The CDR3 has 13 residues. The CDR3 DNA follows: TGTGCCAGCAGCGTAGAATCGGGAAACACCATATATTTT. This encodes CASSVESGNTIYF.

The chain employs TRBV18 and TRBJ2-5; D not certain. Germline V gene lookup returns CDR1 KGHSH and CDR2 LQKENI. CDR3 length: 14 amino acids. With 4 bases removed from V and 1 base from J, the gap between germline ends came to 10 bases. Written as DNA, the CDR3 is TGTGCCAGCTCACACCCGGGTATCCAAGAGACCCAGTACTTC. It is translated as CASSHPGIQETQYF. The entire variable domain, with the rest obtained from reference TRBV18 and TRBJ2-5, is as follows: NAGVMQNPRHLVRRRGQEARLRCSPMKGHSHVYWYRQLPEEGLKFMVYLQKENIIDESGMPKERFSAEFPKEGPSILRIQQVVRGDSAAYFCASSHPGIQETQYFGPGTRLLVL.

As concerns this clone: Other DNA sequences of this sample code for an identical CDR3. The chain uses TRBV18 and TRBJ1-6, with 10 bases aligning to TRBD1. The V gene's germline CDR1 is KGHSH and CDR2 LQKENI. This CDR3 has 15 amino acids. The V and J ends lost 3 bases and 7 bases, in that order; junction bases with no gene match: 3. CDR3 DNA: TGTGCCAGCTCACCGGGGACAGGGGAGAATTCACCCCTCCACTTT. It codes for CASSPGTGENSPLHF.

This chain uses TRBV7-2 with TRBJ1-6, with D perhaps TRBD1 (6 bases). V was shortened by 5 bases and J by 9 bases, with 14 bases between the two germline ends. CDR1 is SGHTA, CDR2 FQGNSA, per germline. The CDR3 is made up of 14 amino acids. Here the CDR3 DNA reads TGTGCCAGCAGCCTAAACAGGGCTCGTTCACCCCTCCACTTT. It translates to CASSLNRARSPLHF.

This chain uses TRBV25-1 with TRBJ1-2; D call uncertain. The CDR3 runs 13 residues. CDR1 is MGHDK, CDR2 SYGVNS, per germline. V was cut by 6 bases and J by 5 bases, with 13 bases left in between. As DNA, the CDR3 is TGTGCCAGCAGAACGGACCTGCATTATGGCTACACCTTC. It yields the protein CASRTDLHYGYTF.

The CDR3: CASSFQSGTHEQYF. The CDR3 DNA follows: TGTGCCAGCAGTTTTCAGTCAGGGACCCACGAGCAGTACTTC. This chain joins TRBV27 and TRBJ2-7, with D perhaps matching TRBD1 or TRBD2 (5 bases each). The CDR3 extends over 14 amino acids. V was trimmed by 3 bases and J by 5 bases, leaving 14 bases between them. The germline CDR1 and CDR2 sequences are MNHEY and SMNVEV (reference sequence).

This chain uses TRBV30 with TRBJ1-5; tentative D call: TRBD1 (6 bases). Germline V lookup: CDR1 GTSNPN, CDR2 SVGIG (reference sequence). CDR3 length equals 14 residues. Trimming took 5 bases from V and 6 from J, leaving 17 bases between them. CDR3 region: CAWGEGGRVQPQHF. The CDR3 bases are TGTGCCTGGGGGGAGGGGGGCCGTGTTCAGCCCCAGCATTTT.

The count of this clone is one. The rearrangement uses TRBV6-5 and TRBJ2-5; D might be TRBD1 or TRBD2, each matching 5 bases. Per germline, CDR1 MNHEY and CDR2 SVGAGI. V was trimmed by 5 bases and J by 1 base, leaving 11 bases between them. This CDR3 is 14 amino acids long. The CDR3: CASSRGRLQETQYF. In DNA form, the CDR3 reads TGTGCCAGCAGTCGGGGACGGCTCCAAGAGACCCAGTACTTC.

The chain's CDR3 is CASSPARTGKVYEQYF. The DNA for the CDR3 is TGTGCCAGCAGCCCCGCCCGGACAGGGAAGGTCTACGAGCAGTACTTC. V gene TRBV9 combines with J gene TRBJ2-7, with 8 bases that match TRBD1. The CDR3 totals 16 residues. J was trimmed by 3 bases and V by 4 bases; bases with no gene match: 12. CDR1 is SGDLS, CDR2 YYNGEE, per germline.

This sequence joins TRBV27 and TRBJ1-5, with a possible D match to TRBD1 (6 bases). V shed 6 bases and J shed 0 bases, with 12 bases lying between them. CDR1 is MNHEY and CDR2 is SMNVEV in the germline V gene (reference sequence). The CDR3 contains 15 residues. Written as DNA, the CDR3 is TGTGCCAGCAGGGTGGACAGTATTAGCAATCAGCCCCAGCATTTT. Translation gives CASRVDSISNQPQHF.

Of note for this clone: The same CDR3 is also encoded by other DNA sequences in this sample. The chain has TRBV18 and TRBJ2-5, with D unclear. Germline V CDR1 and CDR2: KGHSH, LQKENI. The CDR3 consists of 12 residues. Trimming pared 3 bases from V and 5 bases from J, leaving 7 bases between. The CDR3 DNA reads as TGTGCCAGCTCACCCGAACGGGAGACCCAGTACTTC. Encoded protein: CASSPERETQYF.

Concerning this clone itself: Additional DNA sequences in this sample encode the identical CDR3. V usage is TRBV29-1 and J usage is TRBJ2-7, with 11 bases fitting TRBD1. CDR3 length: 12 residues. Germline-derived CDR1 and CDR2 are SQVTM and ANQGSEA. Trimming removed 6 bases from V and 4 bases from J; junction bases left unmatched: 2. CDR3 sequence (DNA): TGCAGCGTGGGGGACAGGGGGTACGAGCAGTACTTC. Its protein is CSVGDRGYEQYF.

The V call is TRBV6-6, the J call TRBJ2-2; D is tentatively TRBD1 or TRBD2 (5 bases each). The V gene's germline CDR1 is MNHNY and CDR2 SVGAGI (reference sequence). V was shortened by 7 bases and J by 6 bases, with 15 bases between the two germline ends. This CDR3 spans 14 amino acids. CDR3 nucleotides: TGTGCCAGCATATGGGGCAGGGACGCCGGGGAGCTGTTTTTT. It is translated as CASIWGRDAGELFF.

The chain carries TRBV2 and TRBJ2-4; 13 bases align to TRBD2. The germline gives CDR1 SNHLY, CDR2 FYNNEI. V lost 5 bases and J lost 8; bases outside the gene matches: 12. The CDR3 contains 17 residues. This CDR3 is CASSYSGLAGAGDIQYF. In nucleotides, the CDR3 is TGTGCCAGCAGTTACTCCGGACTAGCGGGAGCGGGAGACATTCAGTACTTC.

With respect to this clone: Other DNA sequences in this sample translate to the same CDR3. This chain joins TRBV19 and TRBJ1-6; D is ambiguous. Germline V CDR1 and CDR2: LNHDA, SQIVND (reference sequence). The germline V and J ends were trimmed by 4 bases and 0 bases, with 4 bases remaining between them. There are 14 residues in the CDR3. As DNA, the CDR3 is TGTGCCAGTAGTAGAGACTCCTATAATTCACCCCTCCACTTT. Its protein product is CASSRDSYNSPLHF.

The rearrangement uses TRBV5-4 and TRBJ2-7; 13 bases agree with TRBD2. V shed 4 bases, J shed 1 base, and the junction held 5 bases outside the gene matches. The germline V gene has CDR1 SGHNT and CDR2 YYREEE (reference sequence). The CDR3 totals 16 residues. The CDR3 DNA sequence: TGTGCCAGCAGCCCTCAGGGACTAGCGGGATCCTACGAGCAGTACTTC. Its translation: CASSPQGLAGSYEQYF.

The chain recombines TRBV2 with TRBJ1-2, with TRBD1 identical over 7 bases. Germline CDR1 is SNHLY and CDR2 is FYNNEI. With V trimmed by 6 bases and J by 4 bases, 29 bases remained unmatched. The CDR3 extends over 21 amino acids. The CDR3 reads CASRAVRTLDRDRTDSYGYTF. CDR3 DNA: TGTGCCAGCAGAGCCGTACGAACTTTAGACAGGGACCGCACCGACTCCTATGGCTACACCTTC.

The gene calls are TRBV5-1 and TRBJ1-3, with 7 bases identical to TRBD1. Germline CDR1 is SGHRS and CDR2 is YFSETQ. There are 14 residues in the CDR3. Unmatched junction bases numbered 5, after V lost 5 bases and J lost 3 bases. The CDR3 is CASSYDRVGNTIYF. The CDR3 DNA follows: TGCGCCAGCAGTTACGACAGGGTTGGAAACACCATATATTTT.

This clone was seen more than once but under ten times. The rearrangement joins TRBV2 to TRBJ2-7; D not resolved. This CDR3 comprises 11 residues. The germline gives CDR1 SNHLY, CDR2 FYNNEI. V was clipped by 5 bases and J by 7 bases, with 9 bases between them. The CDR3 region has the DNA TGTGCCAGCAGTCCACAAGCGGAGCAGTACTTC. It translates to CASSPQAEQYF.

The V and J genes are TRBV5-1 and TRBJ1-6; D gene uncertain. Germline assignment: CDR1 SGHRS and CDR2 YFSETQ. The V end lost 0 bases, the J end lost 10 bases, and 11 bases lay between the germline ends. This CDR3 region has 14 residues. CDR3 residues: CASSLEGSSSPLHF. The CDR3 DNA reads TGCGCCAGCAGCTTGGAGGGCAGTTCCTCACCCCTCCACTTT. Supplemented by reference TRBV5-1 and TRBJ1-6, the full variable domain reads KAGVTQTPRYLIKTRGQQVTLSCSPISGHRSVSWYQQTPGQGLQFLFEYFSETQRNKGNFPGRFSGRQFSNSRSEMNVSTLELGDSALYLCASSLEGSSSPLHFGNGTRLTVT.

This sequence joins TRBV15 and TRBJ2-2; D gene unclear. Germline V gene data show CDR1 as LNHNV and CDR2 as YYDKDF (reference sequence). This CDR3 region has 13 residues. V was cut by 3 bases and J by 5 bases, with 7 bases left in between. The CDR3 region has the DNA TGTGCCACCAGCAGTTTTCAGACCGGGGAGCTGTTTTTT. Translation gives CATSSFQTGELFF.

CDR3 bases: TGTGCCAGCAGCGCAAACAGGGGGGCCAAAAACATTCAGTACTTC. The encoded protein is CASSANRGAKNIQYF. V is TRBV5-6 and J is TRBJ2-4, with 8 bases that match TRBD1. CDR1 SGHDT and CDR2 YYEEEE come from the germline V gene. CDR3 length equals 15 residues. The ends lost 4 bases at V and 1 base at J; junction bases unmatched: 4.

The rearrangement links TRBV7-9 to TRBJ1-5, with 10 bases fitting TRBD1. Germline assignment: CDR1 SEHNR and CDR2 FQNEAQ (reference sequence). CDR3 length: 16 residues. Unmatched junction bases numbered 6, after V lost 5 bases and J lost 2 bases. The CDR3 reads CASSVSGTGGNQPQHF. CDR3 in DNA: TGTGCCAGCAGCGTCTCCGGGACAGGGGGCAATCAGCCCCAGCATTTT.

The chain employs TRBV6-6 and TRBJ1-2; D remains ambiguous. V gave up 2 bases and J gave up 5 bases, with 9 bases separating them. The length of the CDR3 is 13 residues. Germline-derived CDR1 and CDR2 are MNHNY and SVGAGI (reference sequence). The CDR3 loop reads CASSYRAVYGYTF. The CDR3 DNA follows: TGTGCCAGCAGTTACAGGGCTGTTTATGGCTACACCTTC.

The chain has TRBV4-3 and TRBJ2-3; the match to TRBD2 covers 14 bases. Trimming cost V 2 bases and J 1 base; bases outside gene matches: 5. CDR3 length: 18 residues. Germline CDR1 reads LGHNA; CDR2 reads YSLEER. The chain's CDR3 is CASSQSGTSGSGTDTQYF. The CDR3 DNA is TGCGCCAGCAGCCAATCCGGGACTAGCGGGAGCGGCACAGATACGCAGTATTTT.

The rearrangement joins TRBV4-3 to TRBJ2-3, with unresolved D. Germline lookup yields CDR1 LGHNA and CDR2 YSLEER. The CDR3 has 20 amino acids. V gave up 0 bases and J gave up 3 bases, with 25 bases separating them. DNA of the CDR3: TGCGCCAGCAGCCAAGATGTGTTAATGGATAGGAATTCCCGGACAGATACGCAGTATTTT. The encoded protein is CASSQDVLMDRNSRTDTQYF.

V is TRBV2 and J is TRBJ1-2; 8 bases match TRBD1. The CDR3 loop spans 16 amino acids. CDR1 and CDR2 (germline): SNHLY, FYNNEI. J was trimmed by 10 bases and V by 6 bases; bases with no gene match: 19. CDR3 sequence: CASSGPPETGDSPYTF. CDR3 coding DNA: TGTGCCAGCAGCGGCCCCCCCGAGACAGGGGATTCCCCCTACACCTTC.

Comment on this clone: Other nucleotide sequences from this sample produce the same CDR3. This sequence joins TRBV27 and TRBJ2-5; D is perhaps TRBD1 or TRBD2 (5 bases each). The V end was cut by 5 bases, the J end by 2 bases, with 12 bases between. Germline CDR1 is MNHEY and CDR2 is SMNVEV (reference sequence). The CDR3 is made up of 14 amino acids. Written as DNA, the CDR3 is TGTGCCAGCAGTCCCCCGGGGCGGCAAGAGACCCAGTACTTC. This sequence encodes CASSPPGRQETQYF.

The rearrangement joins TRBV7-9 to TRBJ1-3; D gene unclear. V was pared by 5 bases and J by 0 bases, with 17 bases between. The CDR3 totals 17 residues. Germline V gene lookup returns CDR1 SEHNR and CDR2 FQNEAQ (reference sequence). CDR3 protein: CASSRLAPASSGNTIYF. CDR3 in DNA: TGTGCCAGCAGCCGTCTCGCTCCTGCTTCCTCTGGAAACACCATATATTTT.